This T cell receptor beta chain was found in a study of blood T cells in healthy people across ages. Study overall: Template switching recovered approximately one barcoded beta molecule for every two T cells.

This clonotype came up a few times. CDR3 length: 13 residues. Germline assignment: CDR1 SGHTA and CDR2 FQGNSA. V trimming: 2 bases; J trimming: 6 bases; junction bases outside the gene matches: 3. A J-beta primer mix and a sample-barcoded 5' primer were used in a second PCR of roughly 7 to 12 cycles. TCRdb reanalysed the 5' RACE reads using MiXCR and keeps one entry per CDR3 protein. The repertoire has about 2 million distinct CDR3 sequences, roughly 50% of them found once; the top ten carry over 2%. This sequence originates from a woman between 40 and 55 years old in good health. The V call is TRBV7-2, the J call TRBJ1-2, with 7 bases aligning to TRBD1. The sequencing sample was made of blood. The CDR3 DNA is TGTGCCAGCAGCTTAACAGGGGCTCATGGCTACACCTTC. This encodes CASSLTGAHGYTF. The whole variable domain, filled in from reference TRBV7-2 and TRBJ1-2, reads GAGVSQSPSNKVTEKGKDVELRCDPISGHTALYWYRQSLGQGLEFLIYFQGNSAPDKSGLPSDRFSAERTGGSVSTLTIQRTQQEDSAVYLCASSLTGAHGYTFGSGTRLTVV.